This is a list of T cell receptor beta chains from one sample in a study of radiotherapy plus CTLA-4 blockade in lung cancer. Generated by immunoSEQ multiplex PCR, the TCRdb table keeps only in-frame clones and is missing some. The repertoire consists of over 60,000 clones, with roughly 86% occurring once and the leading ten covering roughly 0.95%. The specimen comprised peripheral blood, sampled from a patient treated with radiotherapy plus ipilimumab. These receptors all come from a human donor with non-small cell lung cancer who had stable disease on radiotherapy plus ipilimumab. The CDR3 runs from the conserved cysteine through the conserved F or W. The D gene is left open where the match is weak. Expanded clones get a size class; other rows say once, few or many, or leave the size out.

V	length	size	J	D	CDR3	DNA
TRBV9	14	-	TRBJ2-1	TRBD2	CASSTSGSFDEQFF	TGTGCCAGCAGTACTAGCGGTTCTTTCGATGAGCAGTTCTTC
TRBV20-1	11	-	TRBJ2-1	-	CSGRGHNEQFF	TGCAGTGGCAGGGGTCACAATGAGCAGTTCTTC
TRBV5-8	13	once	TRBJ1-3	-	CASSRPPGNTIYF	TGTGCCAGCAGCCGCCCACCTGGAAACACCATATATTTT
TRBV5-4	14	-	TRBJ1-4	-	CASSWDGGSEKLFF	TGTGCCAGCAGCTGGGATGGGGGGAGTGAAAAACTGTTTTTT
TRBV2	13	-	TRBJ2-5	TRBD2	CASSWEGGETQYF	TGTGCCAGCAGTTGGGAGGGTGGCGAGACCCAGTACTTC
TRBV9	15	-	TRBJ1-2	-	CASSVEGGGIYGYTF	TGTGCCAGCAGCGTAGAAGGAGGGGGGATCTATGGCTACACCTTC
TRBV7-3	15	-	TRBJ2-2	-	CASSLGQSYTGELFF	TGTGCCAGCAGCTTAGGGCAGAGCTACACCGGGGAGCTGTTTTTT
TRBV5-1	11	-	TRBJ2-1	-	CASSSYNEQFF	TGCGCCAGCAGCTCCTACAATGAGCAGTTCTTC
TRBV5-1	13	-	TRBJ2-5	-	CASSLSPRETQYF	TGCGCCAGCAGCTTGTCCCCGCGGGAGACCCAGTACTTC
TRBV11-3	19	once	TRBJ2-1	TRBD2	CASSLGPPGLAGGVNEQFF	TGTGCCAGCAGCTTAGGCCCCCCGGGACTAGCGGGAGGGGTCAATGAGCAGTTCTTC
TRBV10-1	16	-	TRBJ2-1	TRBD2	CASSESAGLAYNEQFF	TGCGCCAGCAGTGAGTCCGCGGGACTAGCTTATAATGAGCAGTTCTTC
TRBV18	14	-	TRBJ1-3	-	CASSPGVSGNTIYF	TGTGCCAGCTCACCAGGGGTTTCGGGAAACACCATATATTTT
TRBV29-1	13	-	TRBJ1-4	-	CSVSGATNEKLFF	TGCAGCGTTTCGGGGGCAACTAATGAAAAACTGTTTTTT